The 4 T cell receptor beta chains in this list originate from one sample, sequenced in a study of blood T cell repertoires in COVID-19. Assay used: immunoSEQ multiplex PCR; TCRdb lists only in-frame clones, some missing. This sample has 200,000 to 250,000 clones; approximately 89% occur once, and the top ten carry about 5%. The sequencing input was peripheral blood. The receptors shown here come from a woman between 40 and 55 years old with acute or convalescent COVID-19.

CDR3 amino acids: CASSEAPGSRETQYF. The CDR3 DNA follows: TGTGCCAGCAGTGAAGCGCCAGGGTCTAGGGAGACCCAGTACTTC. V usage is TRBV2 and J usage is TRBJ2-5, with D perhaps matching TRBD1 (5 bases). Trimming removed 0 bases from V and 5 bases from J, with 13 bases in between. CDR1 and CDR2 from the germline V gene are SNHLY and FYNNEI. CDR3 size: 15 residues. Drawing the rest from reference TRBV2 and TRBJ2-5, the complete variable domain is EPEVTQTPSHQVTQMGQEVILRCVPISNHLYFYWYRQILGQKVEFLVSFYNNEISEKSEIFDDQFSVERPDGSNFTLKIRSTKLEDSAMYFCASSEAPGSRETQYFGPGTRLLVL.

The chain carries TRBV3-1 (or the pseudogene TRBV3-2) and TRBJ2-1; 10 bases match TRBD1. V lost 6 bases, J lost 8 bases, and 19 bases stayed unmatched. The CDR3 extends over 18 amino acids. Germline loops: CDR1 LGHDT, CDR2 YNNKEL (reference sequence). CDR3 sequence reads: CASSPPLRDRGKLYEQFF. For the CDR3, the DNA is TGTGCCAGCAGTCCGCCTCTCCGGGACAGGGGAAAACTTTATGAGCAGTTCTTC.

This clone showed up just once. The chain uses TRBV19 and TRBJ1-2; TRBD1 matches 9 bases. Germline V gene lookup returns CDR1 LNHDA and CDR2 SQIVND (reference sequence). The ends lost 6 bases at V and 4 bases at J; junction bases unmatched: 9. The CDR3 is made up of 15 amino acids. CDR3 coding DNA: TGTGCCAGTAGCGACTCGACAGGGGGTGTCTATGGCTACACCTTC. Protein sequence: CASSDSTGGVYGYTF. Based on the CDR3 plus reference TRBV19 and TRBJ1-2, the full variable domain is DGGITQSPKYLFRKEGQNVTLSCEQNLNHDAMYWYRQDPGQGLRLIYYSQIVNDFQKGDIAEGYSVSREKKESFPLTVTSAQKNPTAFYLCASSDSTGGVYGYTFGSGTRLTVV.

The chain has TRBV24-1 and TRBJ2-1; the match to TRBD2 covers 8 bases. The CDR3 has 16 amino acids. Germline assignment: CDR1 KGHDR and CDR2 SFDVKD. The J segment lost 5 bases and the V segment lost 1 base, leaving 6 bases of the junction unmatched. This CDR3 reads CATSDLVPGGDNEQFF. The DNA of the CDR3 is TGTGCCACCAGTGATTTAGTTCCGGGGGGGGACAATGAGCAGTTCTTC.